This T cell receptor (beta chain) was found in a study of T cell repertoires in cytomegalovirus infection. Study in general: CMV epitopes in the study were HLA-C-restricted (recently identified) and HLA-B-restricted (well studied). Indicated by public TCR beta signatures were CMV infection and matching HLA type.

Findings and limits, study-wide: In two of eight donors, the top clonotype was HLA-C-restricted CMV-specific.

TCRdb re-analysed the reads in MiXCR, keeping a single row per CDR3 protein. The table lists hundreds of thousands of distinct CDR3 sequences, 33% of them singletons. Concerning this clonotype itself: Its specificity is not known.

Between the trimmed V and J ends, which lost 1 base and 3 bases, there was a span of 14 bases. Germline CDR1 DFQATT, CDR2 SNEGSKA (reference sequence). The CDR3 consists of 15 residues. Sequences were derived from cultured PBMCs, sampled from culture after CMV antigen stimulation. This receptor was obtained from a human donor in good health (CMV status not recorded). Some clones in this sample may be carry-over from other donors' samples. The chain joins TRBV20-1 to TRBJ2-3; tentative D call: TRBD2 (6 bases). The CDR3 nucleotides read TGCAGTGCTAGAGGAGCGGGCAGAGGGACAGATACGCAGTATTTT. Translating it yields CSARGAGRGTDTQYF.